These 7 T cell receptor beta chains were all obtained from the same sample, sequenced in a study of response to subunit inactivated influenza vaccine. From the RT-PCR reads, TCRdb called clonotypes with MiXCR, one entry per CDR3 protein. The sample contains roughly 620,000 distinct CDR3 sequences, approximately 10% of which appear only once. The sample was also linked to a second study, of T cells expressing NK-cell markers. As that report states: Researchers built TCR beta cDNA using 5'RACE template switching with UMIs.

The sample consisted of PBMCs from blood, taken on the day of vaccination. These receptors all stem from a man aged 50 or older who received an inactivated influenza vaccine.

J is TRBJ1-1 and V is TRBV27; D not certain. Trimming stripped 6 bases from V and 1 base from J, with 12 bases between. Looked up from germline, CDR1 is MNHEY and CDR2 is SMNVEV (reference sequence). The CDR3 extends over 14 amino acids. The chain's CDR3 is CASREYWGNTEAFF. The CDR3 DNA is TGTGCCAGCAGAGAATACTGGGGGAACACTGAAGCTTTCTTT.

The chain recombines TRBV12-3 or TRBV12-4 with TRBJ1-3; D is undetermined. The V end was cut by 2 bases, the J end by 5 bases, with 7 bases between. The CDR3 extends over 13 amino acids. DNA of the CDR3: TGTGCCAGCAGTTTAAATGTGAGAAACACCATATATTTT. Amino acids: CASSLNVRNTIYF.

This clonotype was seen a handful of times. This chain joins TRBV27 and TRBJ2-1, with 7 bases matching TRBD2. In germline, CDR1 is MNHEY, CDR2 SMNVEV (reference sequence). J gave up 5 bases and V 3 bases, and 4 bases lay outside the gene matches. The CDR3 is 14 residues long. The CDR3 nucleotides read TGTGCCAGCAGTTTGGGGGGGTTCGACAATGAGCAGTTCTTC. Protein product: CASSLGGFDNEQFF.

This chain links TRBV7-2 with TRBJ2-5; D not certain. The CDR3 runs to 14 residues. Germline values: CDR1 SGHTA, CDR2 FQGNSA. Trimming pared 2 bases from V and 4 bases from J, leaving 11 bases between. Here the CDR3 DNA reads TGTGCCAGCAGCTTAAGTCGGAACGGAGAGACCCAGTACTTC. Amino acid sequence: CASSLSRNGETQYF.

This clonotype has a handful of counts. This chain links TRBV15 with TRBJ2-7; no clear D gene. Looked up from germline, CDR1 is LNHNV and CDR2 is YYDKDF (reference sequence). The V and J ends lost 0 bases and 6 bases respectively, with 9 bases between them. The CDR3 is 13 amino acids. The CDR3 is CATSRDRAAEQYF. As DNA, the CDR3 is TGTGCCACCAGCAGAGATCGAGCAGCCGAGCAGTACTTC.

V gene TRBV24-1 combines with J gene TRBJ2-1; D is perhaps TRBD1 (6 bases). The CDR3 length is 13 residues. Per germline, CDR1 KGHDR and CDR2 SFDVKD. The V and J ends lost 6 bases and 4 bases respectively, with 9 bases between them. This CDR3 reads CATSLQGYNEQFF. CDR3 sequence (DNA): TGTGCCACCAGTCTACAGGGTTACAATGAGCAGTTCTTC.

This clonotype has a handful of counts. The chain joins TRBV7-9 to TRBJ2-3, with TRBD2 matching over 8 bases. Germline V gene lookup returns CDR1 SEHNR and CDR2 FQNEAQ (reference sequence). CDR3 length: 13 residues. V dropped 10 bases and J dropped 2; count of bases not matched to a gene: 5. DNA for the CDR3: TGTGCCACCATACTAGCGGTCACAGATACGCAGTATTTT. Translating gives CATILAVTDTQYF.